These 18 T cell receptor beta chains originate from one sample sequenced in a study of identical twins (TCRdb year 2016). Library generation was performed with 5' RACE. This sample was sequenced with an Illumina HiSeq 2000. TCRdb passed the public sequencing reads through fastp at Q25 and MiXCR, retaining productive beta sequences. Each entry merges the rows of one CDR3 protein and shows their most common DNA and genes. The sample table holds about 890,000 distinct CDR3 sequences, of which approximately 13% were seen once. The ten largest clones add up to 1.5% to 2% of the sample. This sample also appeared in a second study, on yellow fever vaccine responses in identical twins.

The sample was PBMCs. The receptors were gathered from a woman aged 18-35 years in good health.

The table lists this clonotype with many counts. The chain carries TRBV29-1 and TRBJ2-1; D ambiguous. The germline gives CDR1 SQVTM, CDR2 ANQGSEA. Deletions cut 4 bases from V and 5 bases from J, with 6 bases between. There are 11 residues in the CDR3. The CDR3 here is CSVAGNNEQFF. The CDR3 region has the DNA TGCAGCGTTGCGGGCAACAATGAGCAGTTCTTC.

A few counts support this clonotype. The chain has TRBV20-1 and TRBJ2-1, with TRBD2 matching over 12 bases. CDR1 is DFQATT and CDR2 is SNEGSKA in the germline V gene (reference sequence). The junction had 4 bases not matched to a gene; V was cut back by 5 bases and J by 5 bases. The CDR3 has 14 amino acids. In DNA form, the CDR3 reads TGCAGTGCTTATGGACTAGCGGGGAACAATGAGCAGTTCTTC. This translates into CSAYGLAGNNEQFF.

This clonotype was detected only a few times. The rearrangement joins TRBV12-3 or TRBV12-4 to TRBJ2-1, with 7 bases aligning to TRBD2. V shed 3 bases, J shed 8 bases, and the junction held 7 bases outside the gene matches. The CDR3 is 14 residues long. DNA of the CDR3: TGTGCCAGCAGTTTTCGGACTAGTAGGGATGAGCAGTTCTTC. Translation gives CASSFRTSRDEQFF.

The chain is built from TRBV24-1 and TRBJ2-5; possibly TRBD1 for D (5 bases). This CDR3 spans 15 amino acids. From germline, CDR1 is KGHDR and CDR2 SFDVKD. Between the trimmed V and J ends, which lost 4 bases and 5 bases, there was a span of 16 bases. The DNA for the CDR3 is TGTGCCACCAGTGACCCAATGGACATTCTGGAGACCCAGTACTTC. Encoded protein: CATSDPMDILETQYF.

The chain joins TRBV7-6 to TRBJ1-5, with D uncertain. The CDR3 runs 14 residues. The germline gives CDR1 SGHVS, CDR2 FNYEAQ. V lost 2 bases, J lost 1 base, and 6 bases lay in between. In nucleotides, the CDR3 is TGTGCCAGCAGCTTATTACCGAGCAATCAGCCCCAGCATTTT. Protein product: CASSLLPSNQPQHF. Complete variable domain (other parts from reference TRBV7-6 and TRBJ1-5): GAGVSQSPRYKVTKRGQDVALRCDPISGHVSLYWYRQALGQGPEFLTYFNYEAQQDKSGLPNDRFSAERPEGSISTLTIQRTEQRDSAMYRCASSLLPSNQPQHFGDGTRLSIL.

This clonotype has at least ten counts. The chain links TRBV25-1 to TRBJ2-7; D may correspond to TRBD1 or TRBD2 (5 bases each). CDR1 and CDR2 (germline): MGHDK, SYGVNS. V was shortened by 10 bases and J by 0 bases, with 10 bases between the two germline ends. The CDR3 consists of 12 residues. The CDR3 DNA reads TGTGCCAACCCCGGGGCCTCCTACGAGCAGTACTTC. Protein: CANPGASYEQYF.

Notes on this clonotype: A read error may be the cause here, since a much bigger clone is one base away. The chain is built from TRBV11-1 and TRBJ2-1; D unclear. The CDR3 covers 14 residues. Per the germline V gene, CDR1 is SGHAT and CDR2 is FQDESV (reference sequence). Trimming left V 5 bases short and J 7 bases short, with 15 bases between. CDR3 nucleotide sequence: TGTGCCAGCAGCGGTAGGTGGGTCGGGAATGAGCAGTTCTTC. Residues: CASSGRWVGNEQFF. The whole variable domain, filled in from reference TRBV11-1 and TRBJ2-1, reads EAEVAQSPRYKITEKSQAVAFWCDPISGHATLYWYRQILGQGPELLVQFQDESVVDDSQLPKDRFSAERLKGVDSTLKIQPAELGDSAMYLCASSGRWVGNEQFFGPGTRLTVL.

This clonotype came up many times. V and J are TRBV5-1 and TRBJ2-1, with 9 bases lining up with TRBD2. With 1 base clipped from V and 7 bases from J, the junction kept 12 bases outside the gene matches. The CDR3 loop spans 17 amino acids. CDR1 and CDR2 (germline): SGHRS, YFSETQ. DNA for the CDR3: TGCGCCAGCAGCTTGAGGGCGCGGGAGGGCCGGGGTAATGAGCAGTTCTTC. It is translated as CASSLRAREGRGNEQFF.

This clonotype was observed a few times. The chain employs TRBV20-1 and TRBJ2-1, with 12 bases fitting TRBD2. Germline V gene sequence: CDR1 DFQATT, CDR2 SNEGSKA (reference sequence). The CDR3 sequence is 19 residues long. V shed 2 bases, J shed 3 bases, and the junction held 14 bases outside the gene matches. This chain's CDR3 is CSARRILAGGPFLYNEQFF. CDR3 sequence (DNA): TGCAGTGCTAGACGAATCCTAGCGGGGGGGCCCTTCCTCTACAATGAGCAGTTCTTC.

This clonotype has only a few counts. The chain has TRBV9 and TRBJ1-1; TRBD1 matches at 7 bases. With V trimmed by 3 bases and J by 5 bases, 10 bases remained unmatched. Per germline, CDR1 SGDLS and CDR2 YYNGEE. The CDR3 runs 15 residues. Here the CDR3 reads CASSGRQGMDTEAFF. The CDR3 nucleotides read TGTGCCAGCAGCGGAAGACAGGGTATGGATACTGAAGCTTTCTTT.

The V and J genes are TRBV12-3 or TRBV12-4 and TRBJ2-3; tentatively, D is TRBD2 (6 bases). The length of the CDR3 is 12 residues. Trimming removed 4 bases at V and 10 bases at J, with 12 bases between. CDR3 bases: TGTGCCAGCAGTTCGGCGGGGAGGTCGCAGTATTTT. Protein: CASSSAGRSQYF.

The chain is built from TRBV7-3 and TRBJ2-1, with 9 bases fitting TRBD1. Germline assignment: CDR1 SGHTA and CDR2 FQGTGA. There are 15 residues in the CDR3. J gave up 7 bases and V 5 bases, and 9 bases lay outside the gene matches. CDR3 in amino acids: CASSVQQGAGNEQFF. CDR3 bases: TGTGCCAGCAGCGTACAACAGGGGGCTGGAAATGAGCAGTTCTTC.

This clonotype was picked up a small number of times. J is TRBJ2-5 and V is TRBV12-3 or TRBV12-4; TRBD2 aligns across 8 bases. The CDR3 contains 18 residues. Trimming cost V 3 bases and J 5 bases; bases outside gene matches: 17. As DNA, the CDR3 is TGTGCCAGCAGTTTTCAGTTGGGTGGCGGGGGGTTACTGGAGACCCAGTACTTC. Translated: CASSFQLGGGGLLETQYF.

This clonotype came up many times. This sequence joins TRBV4-1 and TRBJ1-1, with D possibly matching TRBD1 (6 bases). V was clipped by 6 bases and J by 0 bases, with 14 bases between them. CDR3 length: 15 amino acids. Germline-derived CDR1 and CDR2 are MGHRA and YSYEKL. CDR3 loop: CASSQTGLMNTEAFF. For the CDR3, the DNA is TGCGCCAGCAGTCAAACAGGGCTTATGAACACTGAAGCTTTCTTT.

This clonotype was counted between two and nine times. The CDR3 DNA follows: TGCAGCGTTGAAGATGGAGTGGGCAGGTCCAGGAACGAGCAGTACGTC. This sequence encodes CSVEDGVGRSRNEQYV. The rearrangement joins TRBV29-1 to TRBJ2-7; D gene uncertain. There are 16 residues in the CDR3. Trimming took off 0 bases at V and 5 bases at J, with 20 bases between the two ends. In germline, CDR1 is SQVTM, CDR2 ANQGSEA.

This clonotype was seen ten or more times. CDR3 DNA: TGCAGCGTTGAACCCCAGTTAGCGGGGTCCACAGATACGCAGTATTTT. It translates to CSVEPQLAGSTDTQYF. The chain has TRBV29-1 and TRBJ2-3, with TRBD2 matching 8 bases. V shed 2 bases, J shed 2 bases, and the junction held 9 bases outside the gene matches. The CDR3 totals 16 residues. From germline, CDR1 is SQVTM and CDR2 ANQGSEA.

This clonotype appeared a few times. The V and J genes are TRBV10-3 and TRBJ2-1; 13 bases are a match to TRBD2. CDR3 length: 19 amino acids. The germline V gene encodes CDR1 ENHRY and CDR2 SYGVKD. Trimming took 6 bases from V and 1 from J; bases not matched to a gene: 12. The CDR3 region is CAISTLGLAGEGSYNEQFF. DNA of the CDR3: TGTGCCATCAGCACGCTAGGACTAGCGGGGGAAGGGTCCTACAATGAGCAGTTCTTC.

The table lists this clonotype with a few counts. The chain carries TRBV2 and TRBJ2-2; TRBD2 matches 10 bases. Trimming at V came to 4 bases and at J to 2 bases, leaving 7 bases not matched to a gene. The CDR3 contains 17 residues. CDR1 is SNHLY and CDR2 is FYNNEI in the germline V gene. The CDR3 here is CASSAWTSGDNTGELFF. The CDR3 DNA is TGTGCCAGCAGTGCTTGGACTAGCGGCGATAACACCGGGGAGCTGTTTTTT.